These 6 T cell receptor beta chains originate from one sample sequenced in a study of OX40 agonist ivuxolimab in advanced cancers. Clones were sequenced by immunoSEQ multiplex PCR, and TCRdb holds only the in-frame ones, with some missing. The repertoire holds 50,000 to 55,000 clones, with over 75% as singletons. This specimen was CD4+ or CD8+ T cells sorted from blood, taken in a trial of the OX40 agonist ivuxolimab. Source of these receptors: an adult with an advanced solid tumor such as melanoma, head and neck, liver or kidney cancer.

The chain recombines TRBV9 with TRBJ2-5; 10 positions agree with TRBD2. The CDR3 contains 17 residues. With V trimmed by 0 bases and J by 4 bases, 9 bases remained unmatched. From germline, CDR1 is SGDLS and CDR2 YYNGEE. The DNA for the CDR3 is TGTGCCAGCAGCGTAGAGGCCAGCGGGGGGGCCGGAGAGACCCAGTACTTC. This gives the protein CASSVEASGGAGETQYF.

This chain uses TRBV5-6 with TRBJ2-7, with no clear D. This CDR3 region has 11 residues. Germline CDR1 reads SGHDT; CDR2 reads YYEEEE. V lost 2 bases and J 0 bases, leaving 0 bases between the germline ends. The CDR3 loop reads CASSFSYEQYF. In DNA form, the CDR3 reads TGTGCCAGCAGCTTCTCCTACGAGCAGTACTTC. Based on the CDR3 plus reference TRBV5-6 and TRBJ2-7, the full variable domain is DAGVTQSPTHLIKTRGQQVTLRCSPKSGHDTVSWYQQALGQGPQFIFQYYEEEERQRGNFPDRFSGHQFPNYSSELNVNALLLGDSALYLCASSFSYEQYFGPGTRLTVT.

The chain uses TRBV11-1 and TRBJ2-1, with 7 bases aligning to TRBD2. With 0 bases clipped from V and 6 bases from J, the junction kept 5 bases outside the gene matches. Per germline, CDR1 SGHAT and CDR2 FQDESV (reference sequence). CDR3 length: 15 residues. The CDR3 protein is CASSLALGGGNEQFF. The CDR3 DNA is TGTGCCAGCAGCTTAGCGCTGGGCGGGGGCAATGAGCAGTTCTTC.

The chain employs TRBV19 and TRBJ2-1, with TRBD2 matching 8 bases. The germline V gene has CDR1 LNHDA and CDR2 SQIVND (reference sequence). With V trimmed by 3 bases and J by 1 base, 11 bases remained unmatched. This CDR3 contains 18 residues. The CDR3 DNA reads TGTGCCAGTAGTATGAGACGGGGGGGCCTTAGGTCCTACAATGAGCAGTTCTTC. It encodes CASSMRRGGLRSYNEQFF.

As DNA, the CDR3 is TGTGCCAGCAGCTTAGCCGCCACCGGGGAGCTGTTTTTT. Protein product: CASSLAATGELFF. This sequence joins TRBV7-3 and TRBJ2-2, with D hard to call. CDR1 and CDR2 from the germline V gene are SGHTA and FQGTGA. This CDR3 region has 13 residues. V was trimmed by 2 bases and J by 4 bases, leaving 5 bases between them.

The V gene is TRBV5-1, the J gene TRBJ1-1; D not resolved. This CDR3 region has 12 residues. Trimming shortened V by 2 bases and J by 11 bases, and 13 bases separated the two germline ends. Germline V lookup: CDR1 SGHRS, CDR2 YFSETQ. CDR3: CASSFTNEEAFF. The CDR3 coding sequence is TGCGCCAGCAGCTTTACAAACGAAGAGGCTTTCTTT.